The 15 T cell receptor beta chains below all came from one sample that was sequenced in a study of human T cells and chemical hapten exposure. TCRdb itself ran the RACE reads through MiXCR, one entry per CDR3 protein. The table lists under 100,000 distinct CDR3 sequences, 10% of them singletons. Time point in this sample: patch test 2, 6 weeks after DPC sensitization. As to treatment: therapeutic diphenylcyclopropenone sensitization with weekly scalp DPC. Sequenced here: whole blood, sampled in connection with sensitization to the hapten diphenylcyclopropenone (DPC). These receptors were obtained from a woman between 50 and 59 years old with alopecia areata. Some clones in this sample may be carry-over from other donors' samples.

This clonotype occurred many times. V gene TRBV24-1 combines with J gene TRBJ2-1; D is undetermined. With 1 base removed from V and 6 bases from J, the gap between germline ends came to 3 bases. The CDR3 covers 12 residues. Germline loops: CDR1 KGHDR, CDR2 SFDVKD. CDR3 nucleotide sequence: TGTGCCACCAGTGATTTCATCAATGAGCAGTTCTTC. The encoded protein is CATSDFINEQFF.

This chain joins TRBV6-6 and TRBJ2-7, with TRBD2 matching 12 bases. The length of the CDR3 is 15 residues. From germline, CDR1 is MNHNY and CDR2 SVGAGI (reference sequence). V was clipped by 6 bases and J by 3 bases; unmatched bases: 6. For the CDR3, the DNA is TGTGCCAGCAGAAAGGGACTAGCGGGCGTCTACGAGCAGTACTTC. Protein: CASRKGLAGVYEQYF.

This clonotype was seen repeatedly, ten times or more. The chain links TRBV12-3 or TRBV12-4 to TRBJ1-1, with 8 nucleotides matching TRBD1. This CDR3 spans 13 amino acids. V lost 3 bases to trimming and J lost 10 bases; unmatched junction nucleotides: 7. The CDR3 is CASSFAGGDRAFF. The CDR3 nucleotides are TGTGCCAGCAGTTTCGCAGGGGGCGACCGAGCTTTCTTT.

This clonotype was counted at least ten times. This rearrangement joins TRBV24-1 to TRBJ1-5, with D uncertain. The CDR3 spans 11 residues. From germline, CDR1 is KGHDR and CDR2 SFDVKD. The ends were cut back, 5 bases at V and 11 bases at J, with 9 bases in the middle. CDR3 sequence: CATSARSSQHF. CDR3 in DNA: TGTGCCACCAGTGCTAGATCTTCCCAGCATTTT.

The chain has TRBV20-1 and TRBJ2-1, with TRBD2 identical over 8 bases. V lost 5 bases to trimming and J lost 4 bases; unmatched junction nucleotides: 7. Germline CDR1 reads DFQATT; CDR2 reads SNEGSKA (reference sequence). CDR3 size: 14 residues. The CDR3 sequence is CSALEAGVYNEQFF. The CDR3 coding sequence is TGCAGTGCTCTAGAAGCGGGGGTATACAATGAGCAGTTCTTC.

This clonotype has a count of ten or more. The V gene is TRBV28, the J gene TRBJ2-1; 10 positions match TRBD2. Germline V gives CDR1 MDHEN, CDR2 SYDVKM. CDR3 length: 15 amino acids. V dropped 6 bases and J dropped 7; count of bases not matched to a gene: 9. The CDR3 nucleotides are TGTGCCAGCAGGCTTCTAGCGGGAGTGAGAAATGAGCAGTTCTTC. Translated: CASRLLAGVRNEQFF.

This clonotype was observed a few times. The CDR3 region has the DNA TGCGCCAGCAGCCAGGTCAGCGGCCCTGTTGAGACCCAGTACTTC. Its translation is CASSQVSGPVETQYF. The chain couples TRBV4-1 to TRBJ2-5, with D perhaps TRBD2 (5 bases). Trimming pared 3 bases from V and 5 bases from J, leaving 16 bases between. CDR1 and CDR2 (germline): MGHRA, YSYEKL. The CDR3 covers 15 residues.

The chain employs TRBV2 and TRBJ2-3; 9 nucleotides align to TRBD2. CDR3 length: 16 amino acids. The V segment lost 1 base and the J segment 2 bases; nucleotides outside the gene matches: 4. Per the germline V gene, CDR1 is SNHLY and CDR2 is FYNNEI. The CDR3 region is CASSEELAGLTDTQYF. Written as DNA, the CDR3 is TGTGCCAGCAGTGAAGAGCTAGCGGGACTCACAGATACGCAGTATTTT.

The chain carries TRBV15 and TRBJ1-4; unclear D gene. This CDR3 has 15 amino acids. Germline V gene data show CDR1 as LNHNV and CDR2 as YYDKDF (reference sequence). With 0 bases removed from V and 5 bases from J, the gap between germline ends came to 10 bases. CDR3 amino acids: CATSREFLENEKLFF. In DNA, the CDR3 is TGTGCCACCAGCAGAGAGTTTCTAGAGAATGAAAAACTGTTTTTT. The entire variable domain, with the rest obtained from reference TRBV15 and TRBJ1-4, is as follows: DAMVIQNPRYQVTQFGKPVTLSCSQTLNHNVMYWYQQKSSQAPKLLFHYYDKDFNNEADTPDNFQSRRPNTSFCFLDIRSPGLGDTAMYLCATSREFLENEKLFFGSGTQLSVL.

The chain combines TRBV18 with TRBJ1-2; D remains unclear. The CDR3 is 14 amino acids. Germline CDR1 and CDR2: KGHSH and LQKENI. V lost 2 bases and J lost 4, with 11 bases in between. CDR3 bases: TGTGCCAGCTCACCAGAGACCGAGTTCTATGGCTACACCTTC. Translating gives CASSPETEFYGYTF.

This clonotype has at least ten counts. This chain connects TRBV6-2 or TRBV6-3 to TRBJ1-1; 7 bases fit TRBD1. The V and J ends lost 7 bases and 5 bases, in that order; junction bases with no gene match: 7. Germline CDR1 is MNHEY and CDR2 is SVGEGT. The CDR3 is made up of 13 amino acids. This CDR3 is CASKKGARTEAFF. Written as DNA, the CDR3 is TGTGCCAGCAAAAAGGGGGCGAGAACTGAAGCTTTCTTT.

On this clonotype: The junction does not match germline at one end; this may be a read error. The chain recombines TRBV7-2 with TRBJ2-3; D remains unclear. This CDR3 region has 14 residues. The germline gives CDR1 SGHTA, CDR2 FQGNSA. The CDR3: CVSRSIGRTDTQYF. CDR3 in DNA: TGTGTCAGCAGGTCTATAGGACGCACAGATACGCAGTATTTT.

This chain connects TRBV28 to TRBJ1-2, with D uncertain. The CDR3 length is 12 residues. Trimming took off 6 bases at V and 5 bases at J, with 10 bases between the two ends. Germline CDR1 reads MDHEN; CDR2 reads SYDVKM. The CDR3 sequence is CASRSLPYGYTF. The CDR3, as DNA: TGTGCCAGCAGGTCTTTGCCGTATGGCTACACCTTC.

This clonotype was observed at least ten times. The rearrangement joins TRBV28 to TRBJ1-2, with D perhaps matching TRBD1 (6 bases). This CDR3 has 14 residues. Trimming removed 5 bases from V and 7 bases from J, with 17 bases in between. Germline CDR1 MDHEN, CDR2 SYDVKM. CDR3 in amino acids: CASSPPQQGFGYTF. In nucleotides, the CDR3 is TGTGCCAGCAGTCCGCCACAACAGGGCTTTGGCTACACCTTC.

CDR3 DNA sequence: TGTGCCAGCAGCGAAAATAGCGGGACTAGCACAGATACGCAGTATTTT. Translating gives CASSENSGTSTDTQYF. The genes are TRBV9 and TRBJ2-3; 8 nucleotides agree with TRBD2. CDR3 size: 16 residues. Per the germline V gene, CDR1 is SGDLS and CDR2 is YYNGEE. J was trimmed by 0 bases and V by 3 bases; bases with no gene match: 6.